Listed below are T cell receptor beta chains from one sample, sequenced in a study of glioma-infiltrating T cells after dendritic cell vaccination. Some clones are missing from TCRdb's copy, which holds only in-frame ones; the method was immunoSEQ multiplex PCR. The sample consists of approximately 48,000 clones, approximately 91% of them appearing once. The sample was blood, taken after dendritic cell vaccination. The receptors stem from a human donor with glioblastoma. Each CDR3 is given with its conserved first and last residue. The D gene is left open where the match is weak. For some rows the clone size is stated as once, few or many, or as a class when expanded; others skip it.

TRBV27,14,-,-,TRBJ1-2,TGTGCCAGCACTCCTTTCGGGAGTACTGGTGGCTACACCTTC,CASTPFGSTGGYTF
TRBV6-5,14,-,-,TRBJ1-1,TGTGCCAGCAGTTACTCTAGATCGAACACTGAAGCTTTCTTT,CASSYSRSNTEAFF
TRBV5-1,11,-,-,TRBJ2-7,TGCGCCAGCAGCTCCAGCTACGAGCAGTACTTC,CASSSSYEQYF
TRBV9,16,TRBD2,-,TRBJ2-1,TGTGCCAGCAGCGCGAGACTAGCGGGATCCTACAATGAGCAGTTCTTC,CASSARLAGSYNEQFF
TRBV27,16,-,once,TRBJ2-3,TGTGCCAGCAGTTTGCAGGGTTGGAGTAGCACAGATACGCAGTATTTT,CASSLQGWSSTDTQYF
TRBV18,14,-,-,TRBJ2-4,TGTGCCAGCTCACCGGAACAGGCCCAAAACATTCAGTACTTC,CASSPEQAQNIQYF
TRBV9,18,TRBD2,-,TRBJ2-7,TGTGCCAGCAGCGACGAGGTTGGGACTAGCGGGAGGAGCTACGAGCAGTACTTC,CASSDEVGTSGRSYEQYF
TRBV7-6,13,-,-,TRBJ1-1,TGTGCCAGCAGCTCCAGGGTGAACACTGAAGCTTTCTTT,CASSSRVNTEAFF
TRBV4-1,16,-,-,TRBJ2-5,TGCGCCAGCAGCCAAGATTTGAGGTTTTTAGAAGAGACCCAGTACTTC,CASSQDLRFLEETQYF
TRBV4-1,17,TRBD2,-,TRBJ2-2,TGCGCCAGCAGCCAAGTGGTGGCGGGAGCAAACACCGGGGAGCTGTTTTTT,CASSQVVAGANTGELFF
TRBV7-2,14,-,-,TRBJ2-2,TGTGCCAGCAGCTTATTTTCGGGTATCGGGGAGCTGTTTTTT,CASSLFSGIGELFF
TRBV5-5,17,-,-,TRBJ1-2,TGTGCCAGCACCTCGATTGAGAGGAGGGATGGCAACTATGGCTACACCTTC,CASTSIERRDGNYGYTF
TRBV27,15,TRBD1,-,TRBJ1-5,TGTGCCAGCAGTTTAGGGACAGGGTTCAACCAGCCCCAGCATTTT,CASSLGTGFNQPQHF
TRBV4-2,16,-,-,TRBJ2-7,TGTGCCAGCAGCCAAGGACCCGGGTCTACAGGGCTTCGAGGGTACTTC,CASSQGPGSTGLRGYF
TRBV28,14,-,-,TRBJ2-3,TGTGCCAGCAAGAGACAGAGGACCTTAGATACGCAGTATTTT,CASKRQRTLDTQYF
TRBV5-4,15,-,-,TRBJ2-3,TGTGCCAGCAGTTCCGCGTTCTTACGCACAGATACGCAGTATTTT,CASSSAFLRTDTQYF